Shown below are 26 T cell receptor beta chains from a single sample sequenced in a study of human T cells and chemical hapten exposure. Time point defined: healthy volunteer bleed at 2 weeks. RNA extraction used unfractionated whole blood as the source of total RNA. Each CDR3 protein gets one entry after TCRdb re-called the RACE reads with MiXCR. The data contain 100,000 to 150,000 distinct CDR3 sequences, about 9% of them seen just once; the ten biggest clones take up around 2%. Input material: whole blood. These receptors were taken from a male donor in good health. Some clones in this sample may be carry-over from other donors' samples.

This clonotype was picked up a small number of times. The CDR3 region is CASSLYRDEQYF. The CDR3 nucleotides read TGTGCCAGCAGTTTATATCGGGACGAGCAGTACTTC. The genes are TRBV27 and TRBJ2-7; D is unclear. The CDR3 loop spans 12 amino acids. CDR1 and CDR2 (germline): MNHEY, SMNVEV (reference sequence). The V end was cut by 1 base, the J end by 5 bases, with 6 bases between.

This clonotype was seen a few times. The chain is built from TRBV7-9 and TRBJ2-3, with TRBD2 matching over 10 bases. CDR1 SEHNR and CDR2 FQNEAQ come from the germline V gene (reference sequence). The CDR3 is 17 amino acids. J lost 2 bases, V lost 4 bases, and 9 bases had no gene match. The CDR3 DNA is TGTGCCAGCAGCTCCCGATCTAGCGGGAGTAACACAGATACGCAGTATTTT. Translated: CASSSRSSGSNTDTQYF.

In this sample, this clonotype turned up many times. The chain uses TRBV25-1 and TRBJ2-7; no clear D gene. The V gene's germline CDR1 is MGHDK and CDR2 SYGVNS. There are 11 residues in the CDR3. V was pared by 6 bases and J by 4 bases, with 7 bases between. The CDR3 is CASSQSYEQYF. The DNA of the CDR3 is TGTGCCAGCAGCCAGAGTTACGAGCAGTACTTC.

At least ten counts were recorded for this clonotype. The V and J genes are TRBV6-5 and TRBJ2-5, with 11 bases matching TRBD1. From germline, CDR1 is MNHEY and CDR2 SVGAGI. J gave up 4 bases and V 6 bases, and 13 bases lay outside the gene matches. The CDR3 extends over 17 amino acids. The CDR3 nucleotides are TGTGCCAGCAGCCAACACCCCGGGACAGGGGGTCGAGAGACCCAGTACTTC. It specifies CASSQHPGTGGRETQYF.

This clonotype was detected only a few times. This chain joins TRBV6-6 and TRBJ2-7, with 7 bases that match TRBD2. Germline V gene data show CDR1 as MNHNY and CDR2 as SVGAGI (reference sequence). The CDR3 sequence is 13 residues long. The V gene end was trimmed by 2 bases and the J gene end by 2 bases; junction bases not matched to a gene: 0. The CDR3 nucleotides read TGTGCCAGCAGTTACAGCGGGACCTACGAGCAGTACTTC. This sequence encodes CASSYSGTYEQYF.

The chain links TRBV10-3 to TRBJ2-1; D tentatively fits TRBD1 or TRBD2 (5 bases each). The CDR3 length is 11 residues. CDR1 is ENHRY and CDR2 is SYGVKD in the germline V gene. The V end lost 10 bases, the J end lost 14 bases, and 18 bases lay between the germline ends. CDR3 DNA sequence: TGTGCCACCTCTTTTAGCGCCAGGGAGTTCTTC. Protein: CATSFSAREFF.

In this sample, this clonotype turned up a few times. The chain is built from TRBV18 and TRBJ2-5; 8 bases fit TRBD1. The CDR3 spans 15 residues. V lost 4 bases to trimming and J lost 1 base; unmatched junction nucleotides: 5. The V gene's germline CDR1 is KGHSH and CDR2 LQKENI. The CDR3 reads CASSRQGSVQETQYF. The CDR3 DNA is TGTGCCAGCTCACGACAGGGGTCAGTCCAAGAGACCCAGTACTTC.

This clonotype was counted a few times. V gene TRBV27 combines with J gene TRBJ1-2; 8 bases map to TRBD1. The ends lost 3 bases at V and 4 bases at J; junction bases unmatched: 7. The length of the CDR3 is 15 residues. Germline-derived CDR1 and CDR2 are MNHEY and SMNVEV (reference sequence). The DNA of the CDR3 is TGTGCCAGCAGTTTCCGCAGGGGGCCCCTCTATGGCTACACCTTC. Its protein is CASSFRRGPLYGYTF.

The table lists this clonotype with a few counts. The chain combines TRBV6-1 with TRBJ2-1, with TRBD2 identical over 15 bases. V lost 1 base to trimming and J lost 2 bases; unmatched junction nucleotides: 9. The CDR3 is made up of 20 amino acids. CDR1 is MNHNS and CDR2 is SASEGT in the germline V gene. CDR3 DNA: TGTGCCAGCAGTGAAGGCCCCGGGACTAGCGGGAGGCTTGCCTACAATGAGCAGTTCTTC. Translated: CASSEGPGTSGRLAYNEQFF.

The chain carries TRBV9 and TRBJ2-7; 12 positions match TRBD1. Germline V gene sequence: CDR1 SGDLS, CDR2 YYNGEE. Trimming at V came to 4 bases and at J to 7 bases, leaving 9 bases not matched to a gene. The CDR3 extends over 15 amino acids. As DNA, the CDR3 is TGTGCCAGCAGCCCAGAGGGACAGGGGGCGGGGGAGCAGTACTTC. The encoded protein is CASSPEGQGAGEQYF.

This clonotype came up many times. This chain links TRBV18 with TRBJ2-3, with D hard to call. CDR1 is KGHSH, CDR2 LQKENI, per germline. There are 12 residues in the CDR3. The V end was cut by 3 bases, the J end by 4 bases, with 5 bases between. CDR3 region: CASSPSSDTQYF. The CDR3 region has the DNA TGTGCCAGCTCACCCTCGTCAGATACGCAGTATTTT.

The CDR3 is CAIGDGRGETQYF. In DNA form, the CDR3 reads TGTGCCATCGGGGACGGTCGAGGGGAGACCCAGTACTTC. The chain couples TRBV10-3 to TRBJ2-5, with D perhaps given as TRBD1 or TRBD2 (5 bases each). Germline assignment: CDR1 ENHRY and CDR2 SYGVKD. CDR3 size: 13 residues. V was shortened by 8 bases and J by 5 bases, with 15 bases between the two germline ends.

Many counts were recorded for this clonotype. V usage is TRBV5-6 and J usage is TRBJ1-1; 8 bases are shared with TRBD1. J lost 1 base, V lost 1 base, and 6 bases had no gene match. This CDR3 comprises 16 residues. From germline, CDR1 is SGHDT and CDR2 YYEEEE. In nucleotides, the CDR3 is TGTGCCAGCAGCTTGACTTGGACAGGGAAGAACACTGAAGCTTTCTTT. It is translated as CASSLTWTGKNTEAFF.

This clonotype was counted many times. The CDR3 DNA sequence: TGCAGTGCTAGGGCGGGCTTTAGCACAGATACGCAGTATTTT. Its protein product is CSARAGFSTDTQYF. The chain links TRBV20-1 to TRBJ2-3; D might be TRBD2 (5 bases). The CDR3 loop spans 14 amino acids. Germline V CDR1 and CDR2: DFQATT, SNEGSKA (reference sequence). Trimming cost V 3 bases and J 0 bases, with 10 bases left between them.

The chain links TRBV11-1 to TRBJ2-2; 10 nucleotides agree with TRBD1. J lost 6 bases, V lost 2 bases, and 9 bases had no gene match. The germline V gene has CDR1 SGHAT and CDR2 FQDESV (reference sequence). The CDR3 contains 17 residues. The CDR3 nucleotides read TGTGCCAGCAGCTTACTTCATGGGACAGGGGAGGCCGGGGAGCTGTTTTTT. Translating it yields CASSLLHGTGEAGELFF.

J is TRBJ2-3 and V is TRBV19; D not certain. V lost 1 base and J 5 bases, leaving 4 bases between the germline ends. Germline V gene sequence: CDR1 LNHDA, CDR2 SQIVND (reference sequence). This CDR3 is built from 12 residues. CDR3 residues: CASSIGEDTQYF. The CDR3 DNA reads TGTGCCAGTAGTATAGGAGAAGATACGCAGTATTTT.

This clonotype has just a few counts. The rearrangement uses TRBV29-1 and TRBJ1-1; D is perhaps TRBD1 (6 bases). The CDR3 totals 14 residues. Deletions cut 4 bases from V and 4 bases from J, with 16 bases between. Germline CDR1 SQVTM, CDR2 ANQGSEA. CDR3 sequence (DNA): TGCAGCGTTGGGGTCAGGGGAGGGAGCACTGAAGCTTTCTTT. It codes for CSVGVRGGSTEAFF.

Only a few counts were recorded for this clonotype. The V and J genes are TRBV14 and TRBJ2-7; D might be TRBD2 (5 bases). Germline values: CDR1 SGHDN, CDR2 FVKESK. V gave up 1 base and J gave up 6 bases, with 7 bases separating them. The CDR3 runs to 12 residues. The CDR3 is CASSQAGTEQYF. Written as DNA, the CDR3 is TGTGCCAGCAGCCAAGCGGGAACCGAGCAGTACTTC.

The sample holds many counts of this clonotype. This sequence joins TRBV12-5 and TRBJ1-1; D is unclear. CDR1 and CDR2 (germline): LGHNT, FRNRAP. The CDR3 totals 13 residues. Trimming removed 8 bases from V and 1 base from J, with 11 bases in between. The CDR3 bases are TGTGCTAGTAGCGCTAGGACGAACACTGAAGCTTTCTTT. Its translation: CASSARTNTEAFF.

In DNA form, the CDR3 reads TGTGCCAGCGGACTAGCGAGGGACACCGGGGAGCTGTTTTTT. Translated, it gives CASGLARDTGELFF. The V gene is TRBV7-2, the J gene TRBJ2-2; 9 nucleotides match TRBD2. This CDR3 contains 14 residues. Germline values: CDR1 SGHTA, CDR2 FQGNSA. Trimming at V came to 8 bases and at J to 3 bases, leaving 4 bases not matched to a gene.

The J gene is TRBJ1-4, the V gene TRBV21-1. TRBV21-1 is designated a pseudogene. The CDR3 runs 16 residues. The CDR3 sequence: CASSKAPDRSNEKLFF. CDR3 sequence (DNA): TGTGCCAGCAGCAAAGCGCCGGACCGATCGAATGAAAAACTGTTTTTT.

The V and J genes are TRBV25-1 and TRBJ1-2; D uncertain. Looked up from germline, CDR1 is MGHDK and CDR2 is SYGVNS. This CDR3 comprises 15 residues. Trimming took off 2 bases at V and 0 bases at J, with 10 bases between the two ends. This chain's CDR3 is CASSETTSSNYGYTF. The CDR3 DNA sequence: TGTGCCAGCAGTGAAACTACCTCATCTAACTATGGCTACACCTTC.

Comment on this clonotype: A much bigger clone sits one base away, suggesting this may be a read error. The V call is TRBV20-1, the J call TRBJ2-5, with D perhaps given as TRBD1 or TRBD2 (6 bases each). V lost 3 bases and J 5 bases, leaving 19 bases between the germline ends. CDR1 DFQATT and CDR2 SNEGSKA come from the germline V gene (reference sequence). This CDR3 has 15 residues. DNA for the CDR3: TGCAGTGCTAGGTCCAGGGGAGGATTGGAGGAGACCCAGTACTTC. It encodes CSARSRGGLEETQYF.

This clonotype was recorded many times. The J gene is TRBJ2-1, the V gene TRBV27; D is unresolved. CDR1 is MNHEY, CDR2 SMNVEV, per germline (reference sequence). CDR3 length: 14 residues. With 8 bases removed from V and 0 bases from J, the gap between germline ends came to 11 bases. CDR3 DNA: TGTGCCAGCTCGACTCCGAGCTCCTACAATGAGCAGTTCTTC. Amino acids: CASSTPSSYNEQFF.

This clonotype was detected only a few times. The chain has TRBV5-6 and TRBJ1-2; unclear D gene. Trimming took 1 base from V and 7 from J, leaving 11 bases between them. Germline loops: CDR1 SGHDT, CDR2 YYEEEE. The CDR3 runs 13 residues. For the CDR3, the DNA is TGTGCCAGCAGCTTGTGGGGATTGGTTGGCTACACCTTC. This gives the protein CASSLWGLVGYTF.

This clonotype has a handful of counts. This sequence joins TRBV6-2 or TRBV6-3 and TRBJ1-5; no reliable D call. The germline V gene encodes CDR1 MNHEY and CDR2 SVGEGT. The CDR3 extends over 14 amino acids. Deletions cut 0 bases from V and 1 base from J, with 4 bases between. The CDR3 DNA reads as TGTGCCAGCAGTTACTCAGGAAGCAATCAGCCCCAGCATTTT. This codes for CASSYSGSNQPQHF.